These 25 T cell receptor beta chains were sequenced from one sample in a study of blood T cell repertoires in COVID-19. This table comes from immunoSEQ multiplex PCR, and its TCRdb copy is limited to in-frame clones, with some not included. The data show 130,000 to 150,000 clones, with 85% seen just once and approximately 2.7% held by the top ten. The sequenced material came from peripheral blood. Receptors were obtained from a woman in her forties with active or convalescent COVID-19.

The chain couples TRBV18 to TRBJ2-2; 13 nucleotides agree with TRBD2. The CDR3 contains 16 residues. Germline CDR1 KGHSH, CDR2 LQKENI. The J segment lost 5 bases and the V segment lost 4 bases, leaving 4 bases of the junction unmatched. CDR3 residues: CASSQRTSGSTGELFF. The CDR3 DNA reads TGTGCCAGCTCACAAAGGACTAGCGGGAGTACCGGGGAGCTGTTTTTT.

This chain joins TRBV30 and TRBJ1-1, with D unclear. Germline V lookup: CDR1 GTSNPN, CDR2 SVGIG (reference sequence). The CDR3 is made up of 12 amino acids. V was clipped by 4 bases and J by 0 bases, with 6 bases between them. The DNA for the CDR3 is TGTGCCTGGACAGTTTTGAACACTGAAGCTTTCTTT. It translates to CAWTVLNTEAFF.

This clone came up a few times. This chain links TRBV11-3 with TRBJ1-5; maybe TRBD1 (6 bases). Germline loops: CDR1 SGHNT, CDR2 YENEEA. The CDR3 covers 19 residues. The V end lost 2 bases, the J end lost 5 bases, and 25 bases lay between the germline ends. The CDR3 is CASSLFRRSCQGHHQPQHF. In DNA, the CDR3 is TGTGCCAGCAGCTTATTCCGCCGGAGTTGCCAGGGGCACCATCAGCCCCAGCATTTT.

The chain carries TRBV10-1 and TRBJ2-7; 8 bases are a match to TRBD1. From germline, CDR1 is WNHNN and CDR2 SYGVQD (reference sequence). V trimming: 4 bases; J trimming: 6 bases; junction bases outside the gene matches: 8. The CDR3 is 14 amino acids. CDR3 nucleotides: TGCGCCAGCAGTGGACAGGGGAGAATGGGCGAGCAGTACTTC. This encodes CASSGQGRMGEQYF.

CDR3 protein: CASSYLGTSEFF. The CDR3 DNA reads TGTGCCAGCAGTTACTTAGGGACTAGCGAGTTCTTC. This chain connects TRBV6-5 to TRBJ2-1, with TRBD2 matching 10 bases. The germline CDR1 and CDR2 sequences are MNHEY and SVGAGI. This CDR3 is built from 12 residues. J lost 14 bases, V lost 1 base, and 2 bases had no gene match.

This clone was recorded a few times. The chain recombines TRBV6-2 or TRBV6-3 with TRBJ2-6, with TRBD1 matching over 7 bases. Germline-derived CDR1 and CDR2 are MNHEY and SVGEGT. The CDR3 extends over 19 amino acids. J gave up 0 bases and V 2 bases, and 10 bases lay outside the gene matches. CDR3 residues: CASSYGRGQFSSGANVLTF. The CDR3 nucleotides are TGTGCCAGCAGTTACGGACGGGGACAGTTTAGCTCTGGGGCCAACGTCCTGACTTTC.

The chain carries TRBV7-9 and TRBJ2-3, with 8 positions matching TRBD1. The CDR3 loop spans 15 amino acids. In germline, CDR1 is SEHNR, CDR2 FQNEAQ (reference sequence). Trimming at V came to 4 bases and at J to 4 bases, leaving 7 bases not matched to a gene. The CDR3 DNA is TGTGCCAGCAGCTCCGACAGGGGTAGCGCAGATACGCAGTATTTT. Protein: CASSSDRGSADTQYF.

In regard to this clone: One junction end disagrees with the germline gene, perhaps due to a read error. V is TRBV2 and J is TRBJ2-7, with 10 positions matching TRBD2. Looked up from germline, CDR1 is SNHLY and CDR2 is FYNNEI. The CDR3 runs 14 residues. CDR3 region: CASREAGGQYEQYF. The CDR3 nucleotides are TGTGCCAGCAGGGAAGCGGGAGGGCAGTACGAGCAGTACTTC.

The chain links TRBV3-1 (or the pseudogene TRBV3-2) to TRBJ1-4; D possibly corresponds to TRBD1 (5 bases). V lost 4 bases to trimming and J lost 6 bases, with 15 bases between them. The V gene's germline CDR1 is LGHDT and CDR2 YNNKEL (reference sequence). The length of the CDR3 is 15 residues. For the CDR3, the DNA is TGTGCCAGCAGCCTAAGGGGTGAGGTGGATGAAAAACTGTTTTTT. Translating it yields CASSLRGEVDEKLFF.

CDR3 DNA sequence: TGTGCCTGGAGTCCGCAGGGGAATCAGCCCCAGCATTTT. It is translated as CAWSPQGNQPQHF. The rearrangement joins TRBV30 to TRBJ1-5; possible D gene TRBD1, 6 bases. The CDR3 is made up of 13 amino acids. Trimming removed 2 bases from V and 4 bases from J, with 9 bases in between. Germline V lookup: CDR1 GTSNPN, CDR2 SVGIG (reference sequence). The whole variable domain, remainder taken from reference TRBV30 and TRBJ1-5, is SQTIHQWPATLVQPVGSPLSLECTVEGTSNPNLYWYRQAAGRGLQLLFYSVGIGQISSEVPQNLSASRPQDRQFILSSKKLLLSDSGFYLCAWSPQGNQPQHFGDGTRLSIL.

The chain recombines TRBV28 with TRBJ2-1, with TRBD1 as a possible D gene (6 bases). CDR3 size: 13 residues. Germline values: CDR1 MDHEN, CDR2 SYDVKM. V was cut by 4 bases and J by 12 bases, with 16 bases left in between. The CDR3 spells CASSWGEGTPQFF. The CDR3 bases are TGTGCCAGCAGTTGGGGCGAGGGGACACCGCAGTTCTTC. Looking up the rest from reference TRBV28 and TRBJ2-1 gives the full variable domain: DVKVTQSSRYLVKRTGEKVFLECVQDMDHENMFWYRQDPGLGLRLIYFSYDVKMKEKGDIPEGYSVSREKKERFSLILESASTNQTSMYLCASSWGEGTPQFFGPGTRLTVL.

The chain is built from TRBV18 and TRBJ2-5; no firm D call. The germline V gene encodes CDR1 KGHSH and CDR2 LQKENI. This CDR3 is 14 amino acids long. V was trimmed by 3 bases and J by 3 bases, leaving 11 bases between them. The CDR3: CASSPTGREETQYF. The CDR3 nucleotides are TGTGCCAGCTCACCGACGGGTCGGGAAGAGACCCAGTACTTC.

V is TRBV6-2 or TRBV6-3 and J is TRBJ2-1; D possibly corresponds to TRBD2 (6 bases). The CDR3 totals 19 residues. The germline V gene encodes CDR1 MNHEY and CDR2 SVGEGT. With 4 bases removed from V and 0 bases from J, the gap between germline ends came to 22 bases. The CDR3 loop reads CASSFPGLPRGSSYNEQFF. As DNA, the CDR3 is TGTGCCAGCAGTTTCCCGGGACTGCCTAGGGGCAGCTCCTACAATGAGCAGTTCTTC.

The chain couples TRBV9 to TRBJ2-7; D may be TRBD1 (6 bases). Trimming removed 0 bases at V and 5 bases at J, with 12 bases between. The CDR3 spans 14 residues. Germline V lookup: CDR1 SGDLS, CDR2 YYNGEE. The CDR3 here is CASSVEAGDDEQYF. The CDR3 DNA sequence: TGTGCCAGCAGCGTAGAAGCAGGGGATGACGAGCAGTACTTC.

The V call is TRBV4-3, the J call TRBJ1-4, with TRBD1 as a possible D gene (5 bases). The CDR3 has 15 residues. Germline V CDR1 and CDR2: LGHNA, YSLEER. V lost 1 base, J lost 7 bases, and 13 bases lay in between. CDR3: CASSQVNQGGEKLFF. The CDR3 DNA is TGCGCCAGCAGCCAAGTTAATCAGGGCGGTGAAAAACTGTTTTTT.

This clone was seen once. The CDR3 is CASTQFGTGGSYEQYF. The CDR3 nucleotides are TGCGCCAGCACTCAATTTGGGACAGGGGGTTCCTACGAGCAGTACTTC. This chain uses TRBV5-1 with TRBJ2-7; 11 bases are shared with TRBD1. Germline-derived CDR1 and CDR2 are SGHRS and YFSETQ. V lost 6 bases to trimming and J lost 1 base; unmatched junction nucleotides: 9. The CDR3 has 16 amino acids. Variable domain in full (rest from reference TRBV5-1 and TRBJ2-7): KAGVTQTPRYLIKTRGQQVTLSCSPISGHRSVSWYQQTPGQGLQFLFEYFSETQRNKGNFPGRFSGRQFSNSRSEMNVSTLELGDSALYLCASTQFGTGGSYEQYFGPGTRLTVT.

The chain joins TRBV5-1 to TRBJ1-6, with unresolved D. Trimming shortened V by 0 bases and J by 0 bases, and 4 bases separated the two germline ends. The germline V gene encodes CDR1 SGHRS and CDR2 YFSETQ. This CDR3 is 15 amino acids long. CDR3 DNA sequence: TGCGCCAGCAGCTTGGACAGCTCCTATAATTCACCCCTCCACTTT. Protein product: CASSLDSSYNSPLHF.

This chain links TRBV6-5 with TRBJ2-2; unclear D gene. CDR1 and CDR2 from the germline V gene are MNHEY and SVGAGI. The CDR3 is made up of 12 amino acids. V was shortened by 2 bases and J by 6 bases, with 4 bases between the two germline ends. CDR3 loop: CASSYAAGELFF. In nucleotides, the CDR3 is TGTGCCAGCAGTTACGCGGCCGGGGAGCTGTTTTTT.

The sample holds a few counts of this clone. The chain recombines TRBV7-9 with TRBJ1-1; 7 bases are a match to TRBD1. The V gene's germline CDR1 is SEHNR and CDR2 FQNEAQ (reference sequence). The J segment lost 4 bases and the V segment lost 11 bases, leaving 16 bases of the junction unmatched. CDR3 length: 15 amino acids. The CDR3 protein is CAVLPRTGPSTEAFF. CDR3 DNA: TGTGCCGTTTTACCACGGACAGGACCTAGCACTGAAGCTTTCTTT. The whole variable domain, remainder taken from reference TRBV7-9 and TRBJ1-1, is DTGVSQNPRHKITKRGQNVTFRCDPISEHNRLYWYRQTLGQGPEFLTYFQNEAQLEKSRLLSDRFSAERPKGSFSTLEIQRTEQGDSAMYLCAVLPRTGPSTEAFFGQGTRLTVV.

This rearrangement joins TRBV27 to TRBJ1-1; D might be TRBD1 (5 bases). Germline-derived CDR1 and CDR2 are MNHEY and SMNVEV (reference sequence). The CDR3 totals 13 residues. Between the trimmed V and J ends, which lost 6 bases and 6 bases, there was a span of 14 bases. CDR3 residues: CASSSQWGAEAFF. For the CDR3, the DNA is TGTGCCAGCAGCTCCCAATGGGGGGCTGAAGCTTTCTTT.

The chain links TRBV4-3 to TRBJ2-1; TRBD2 agrees at 9 bases. J gave up 9 bases and V 0 bases, and 6 bases lay outside the gene matches. Per germline, CDR1 LGHNA and CDR2 YSLEER. The length of the CDR3 is 15 residues. The CDR3 here is CASSQEGGRAAEQFF. The CDR3 bases are TGCGCCAGCAGCCAAGAGGGCGGGAGGGCCGCTGAGCAGTTCTTC.

The chain joins TRBV11-2 to TRBJ1-3; TRBD1 matches 7 bases. The CDR3 runs 14 residues. The ends lost 5 bases at V and 4 bases at J; junction bases unmatched: 5. Germline V CDR1 and CDR2: SGHAT, FQNNGV. The CDR3, as DNA: TGTGCCAGCAGCACACAGGGGCAAGGAAACACCATATATTTT. The encoded protein is CASSTQGQGNTIYF.

The chain recombines TRBV5-6 with TRBJ1-4; a weak D match, TRBD1 (5 bases). The V gene lost 0 bases and the J gene lost 7 bases, with 22 bases spanning the gap. CDR3 length equals 18 residues. CDR1 is SGHDT and CDR2 is YYEEEE in the germline V gene. As DNA, the CDR3 is TGTGCCAGCAGCTTGGGGTTTGACGCGTCGGCTAGGGGTGAAAAACTGTTTTTT. As protein: CASSLGFDASARGEKLFF.

J is TRBJ2-3 and V is TRBV5-1; the match to TRBD2 covers 13 bases. The CDR3 loop spans 19 amino acids. Germline CDR1 reads SGHRS; CDR2 reads YFSETQ. V dropped 2 bases and J dropped 2; count of bases not matched to a gene: 11. CDR3 bases: TGCGCCAGCAGCTTCGTAACGGGGACTAGCGGGACATTCACAGATACGCAGTATTTT. It is translated as CASSFVTGTSGTFTDTQYF.

This chain links TRBV6-2 or TRBV6-3 with TRBJ2-7; 8 bases map to TRBD1. The CDR3 covers 16 residues. CDR1 and CDR2 from the germline V gene are MNHEY and SVGEGT. With V trimmed by 1 base and J by 2 bases, 7 bases remained unmatched. CDR3 region: CASSYYRGRSTYEQYF. The CDR3 DNA reads as TGTGCCAGCAGTTACTACAGGGGGAGATCAACCTACGAGCAGTACTTC.